The table lists the clone carrying this T cell receptor beta chain with a few counts. What it recognizes is unknown. The data were obtained in a study of beta chain features in type 1 diabetes. At the level of the study: Summed over all samples, the examined sorted cells came to more than 85 million. General study findings and limits: Junctions at VDJ sites from type 1 diabetes patients had fewer insertions and more deletions. Any PCR bias toward short templates would affect both groups alike. Within the patient group, naive, central memory and Treg TCRB repertoires appeared more similar to each other than within healthy donors.

Expressed TCRB transcripts got sequenced, as all isolated RNA was reverse transcribed. The table came from immunoSEQ multiplex PCR; TCRdb's copy has only in-frame clones and leaves some out. Here the sample spans 70,000 to 90,000 clones, roughly 31% being singletons. Germline CDR1 KGHSH, CDR2 LQKENI. The length of the CDR3 is 15 residues. V shed 3 bases and J shed 4 bases, with 13 bases lying between them. The V gene is TRBV18, the J gene TRBJ1-5, with D hard to call. Sequenced input: stem cell memory CD4+ T cells from blood. This clonotype was obtained from a woman younger than 30 in good health. The CDR3 DNA follows: TGTGCCAGCTCACCGCTAGGATTACGGAATCAGCCCCAGCATTTT. Its translation is CASSPLGLRNQPQHF. The complete variable domain, with remaining parts taken from reference TRBV18 and TRBJ1-5, reads NAGVMQNPRHLVRRRGQEARLRCSPMKGHSHVYWYRQLPEEGLKFMVYLQKENIIDESGMPKERFSAEFPKEGPSILRIQQVVRGDSAAYFCASSPLGLRNQPQHFGDGTRLSIL.